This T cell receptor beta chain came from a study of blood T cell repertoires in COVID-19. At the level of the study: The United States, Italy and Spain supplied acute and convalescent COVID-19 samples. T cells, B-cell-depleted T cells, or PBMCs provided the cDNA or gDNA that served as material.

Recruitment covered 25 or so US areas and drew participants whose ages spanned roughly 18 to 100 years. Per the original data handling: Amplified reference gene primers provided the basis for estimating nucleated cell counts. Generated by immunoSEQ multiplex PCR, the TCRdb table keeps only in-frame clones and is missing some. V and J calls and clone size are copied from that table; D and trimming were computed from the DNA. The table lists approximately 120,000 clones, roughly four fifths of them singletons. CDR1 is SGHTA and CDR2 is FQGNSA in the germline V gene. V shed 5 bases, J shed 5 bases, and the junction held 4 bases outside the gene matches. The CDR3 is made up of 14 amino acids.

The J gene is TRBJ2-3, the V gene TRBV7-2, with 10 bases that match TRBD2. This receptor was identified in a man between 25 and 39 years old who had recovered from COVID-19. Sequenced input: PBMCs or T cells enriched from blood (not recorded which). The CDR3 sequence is CASSLSGGGDTQYF. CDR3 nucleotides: TGTGCCAGCAGCCTGAGCGGGGGGGGAGATACGCAGTATTTT.